This is a list of T cell receptor beta chains from one sample in a study of T cell responses to AZD1222 COVID-19 vaccine. Assay used: immunoSEQ multiplex PCR; TCRdb lists only in-frame clones, some missing. Of tens of thousands of clones listed, about 74% were seen once; the top ten hold 27%. This sample comprised peripheral blood, obtained 28 days after the second dose of the MenACWY control vaccine. The source is an adult who received the MenACWY meningococcal vaccine as a control. The CDR3 runs from the conserved cysteine through the conserved F or W. The D gene is left open where the match is weak. Size is stated for part of the rows, as once, few or many counts, or as a class when the clone is expanded.

CDR3 protein,CDR3 DNA,V gene,D gene,clone size,J gene
CASSLVGQRFANTGELFF,TGTGCCAGCAGTTTAGTCGGACAACGGTTCGCGAACACCGGGGAGCTGTTTTTT,TRBV28,.,once,TRBJ2-2
CASSLGLGGNTEAFF,TGCGCCAGCAGCTTGGGTCTGGGCGGGAACACTGAAGCTTTCTTT,TRBV5-1,.,.,TRBJ1-1
CASGAGPNSYEQYF,TGTGCCAGCGGGGCGGGGCCGAACTCCTACGAGCAGTACTTC,TRBV2,.,once,TRBJ2-7
CASSEFGGGDNEQFF,TGTGCCAGCAGTGAATTCGGGGGAGGGGACAATGAGCAGTTCTTC,TRBV2,TRBD2,once,TRBJ2-1